This section outlines one T cell receptor beta chain sequence together with its context. The antigen is undetermined. Some clones are missing from TCRdb's copy, which holds only in-frame ones; the method was immunoSEQ multiplex PCR. The sample has over 65,000 clones, about 86% seen once. Germline lookup yields CDR1 GTSNPN and CDR2 SVGIG (reference sequence). With V trimmed by 2 bases and J by 6 bases, 6 bases remained unmatched. This CDR3 has 14 residues. The sample belongs to a study of OX40 agonist ivuxolimab in advanced cancers. Notes on the study in general: More expanded clones were found, on average, in CD8+ than in CD4+ T cells. At 0.1 to 3.0 mg/kg and by week 6, CD4+ and CD8+ T cells in the blood had expanded clonally.

The input for sequencing was CD4+ or CD8+ T cells sorted from blood, taken in a trial of the OX40 agonist ivuxolimab. The clonotype was recovered from an adult with an advanced solid tumor such as melanoma, head and neck, liver or kidney cancer. This chain links TRBV30 with TRBJ1-2, with 10 bases lining up with TRBD1. Here the CDR3 DNA reads TGTGCCTGGAGTCCAGCAGGGACAGGGGATGGCTACACCTTC. Amino acids: CAWSPAGTGDGYTF.